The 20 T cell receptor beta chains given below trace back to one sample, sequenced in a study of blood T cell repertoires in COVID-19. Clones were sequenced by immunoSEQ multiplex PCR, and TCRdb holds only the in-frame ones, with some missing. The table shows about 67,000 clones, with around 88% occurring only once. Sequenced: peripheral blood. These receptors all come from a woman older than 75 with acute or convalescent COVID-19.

The CDR3 protein is CASSRDRGTGELFF. CDR3 in DNA: TGTGCCAGTAGTAGGGACAGGGGGACCGGGGAGCTGTTTTTT. V gene TRBV19 combines with J gene TRBJ2-2, with 11 nucleotides matching TRBD1. The CDR3 contains 14 residues. With 4 bases clipped from V and 5 bases from J, the junction kept 0 bases outside the gene matches. Per germline, CDR1 LNHDA and CDR2 SQIVND (reference sequence).

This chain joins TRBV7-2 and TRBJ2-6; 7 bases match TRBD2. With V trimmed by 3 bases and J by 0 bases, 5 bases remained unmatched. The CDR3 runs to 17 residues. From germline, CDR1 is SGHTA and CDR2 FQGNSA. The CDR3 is CASSFPSGLSGANVLTF. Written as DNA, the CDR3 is TGTGCCAGCAGCTTTCCTAGCGGTCTCTCTGGGGCCAACGTCCTGACTTTC. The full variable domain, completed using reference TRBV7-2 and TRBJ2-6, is GAGVSQSPSNKVTEKGKDVELRCDPISGHTALYWYRQSLGQGLEFLIYFQGNSAPDKSGLPSDRFSAERTGGSVSTLTIQRTQQEDSAVYLCASSFPSGLSGANVLTFGAGSRLTVL.

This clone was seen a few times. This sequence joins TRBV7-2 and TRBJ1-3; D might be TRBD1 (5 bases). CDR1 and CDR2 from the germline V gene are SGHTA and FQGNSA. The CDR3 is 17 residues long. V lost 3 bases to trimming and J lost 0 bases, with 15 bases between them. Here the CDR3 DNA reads TGTGCCAGCAGCTTGGGGCAGCAAGGACGCTCTGGAAACACCATATATTTT. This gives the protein CASSLGQQGRSGNTIYF.

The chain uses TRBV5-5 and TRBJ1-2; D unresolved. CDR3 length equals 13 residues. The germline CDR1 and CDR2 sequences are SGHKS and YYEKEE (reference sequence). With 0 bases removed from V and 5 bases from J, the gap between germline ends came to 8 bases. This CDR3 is CASSLVYSYGYTF. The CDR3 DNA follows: TGTGCCAGCAGCTTGGTTTATAGTTATGGCTACACCTTC.

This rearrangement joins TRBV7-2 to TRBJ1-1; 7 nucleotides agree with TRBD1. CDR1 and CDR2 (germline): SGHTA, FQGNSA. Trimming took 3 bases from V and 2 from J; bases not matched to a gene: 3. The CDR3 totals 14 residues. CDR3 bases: TGTGCCAGCAGCTTTGACAGGGTCAACACTGAAGCTTTCTTT. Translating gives CASSFDRVNTEAFF.

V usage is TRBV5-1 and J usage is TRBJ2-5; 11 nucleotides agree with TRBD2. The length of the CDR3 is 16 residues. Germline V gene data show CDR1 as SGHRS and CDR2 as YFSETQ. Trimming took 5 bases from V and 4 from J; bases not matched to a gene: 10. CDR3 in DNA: TGCGCCAGCAGGACCCTGGGGACTAGCGGTAGAGAGACCCAGTACTTC. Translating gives CASRTLGTSGRETQYF.

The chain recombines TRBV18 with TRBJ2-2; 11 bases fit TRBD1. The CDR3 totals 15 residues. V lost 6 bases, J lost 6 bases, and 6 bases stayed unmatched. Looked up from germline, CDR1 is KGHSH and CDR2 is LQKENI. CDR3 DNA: TGTGCCAGCTCGACTATGGGACAGGGGGCCGGGGAGCTGTTTTTT. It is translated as CASSTMGQGAGELFF. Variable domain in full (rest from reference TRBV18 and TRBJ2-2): NAGVMQNPRHLVRRRGQEARLRCSPMKGHSHVYWYRQLPEEGLKFMVYLQKENIIDESGMPKERFSAEFPKEGPSILRIQQVVRGDSAAYFCASSTMGQGAGELFFGEGSRLTVL.

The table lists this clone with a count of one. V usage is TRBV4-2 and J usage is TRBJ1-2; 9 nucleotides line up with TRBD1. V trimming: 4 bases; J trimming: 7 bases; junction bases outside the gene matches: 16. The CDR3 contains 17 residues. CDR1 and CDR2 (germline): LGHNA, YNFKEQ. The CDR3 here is CASSPRGGDREESGYTF. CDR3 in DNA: TGTGCCAGCAGCCCTAGGGGCGGGGACAGGGAAGAGAGTGGCTACACCTTC.

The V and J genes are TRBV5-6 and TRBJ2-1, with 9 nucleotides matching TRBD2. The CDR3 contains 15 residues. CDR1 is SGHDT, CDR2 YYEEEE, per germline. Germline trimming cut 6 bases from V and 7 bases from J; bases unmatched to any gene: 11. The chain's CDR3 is CASTFSGSLANEQFF. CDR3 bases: TGTGCCAGCACATTTAGCGGGAGTTTAGCAAATGAGCAGTTCTTC.

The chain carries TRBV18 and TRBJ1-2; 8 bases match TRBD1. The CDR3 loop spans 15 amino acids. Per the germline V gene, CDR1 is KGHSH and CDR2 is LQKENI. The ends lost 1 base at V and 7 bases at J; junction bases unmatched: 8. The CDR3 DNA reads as TGTGCCAGCTCACCACTCGACAGGGGTGGTAGTGGCTACACCTTC. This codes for CASSPLDRGGSGYTF.

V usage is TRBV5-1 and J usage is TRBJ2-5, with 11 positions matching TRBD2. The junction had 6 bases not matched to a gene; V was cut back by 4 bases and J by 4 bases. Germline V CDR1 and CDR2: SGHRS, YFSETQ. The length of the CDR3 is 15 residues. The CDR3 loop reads CASSTGTSGTETQYF. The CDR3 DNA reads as TGCGCCAGCAGCACCGGGACTAGCGGAACAGAGACCCAGTACTTC.

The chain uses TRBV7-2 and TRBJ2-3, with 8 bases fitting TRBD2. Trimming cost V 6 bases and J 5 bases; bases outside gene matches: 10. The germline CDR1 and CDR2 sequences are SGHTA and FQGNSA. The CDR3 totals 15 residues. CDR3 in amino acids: CASRPTAGVGDTQYF. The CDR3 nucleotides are TGTGCCAGCAGGCCCACAGCGGGAGTCGGAGATACGCAGTATTTT.

The CDR3 protein is CASGLPGGNEQFF. DNA of the CDR3: TGTGCTAGTGGTTTGCCCGGGGGGAATGAGCAGTTCTTC. The J gene is TRBJ2-1, the V gene TRBV12-5; 7 bases are a match to TRBD2. Germline V gene data show CDR1 as LGHNT and CDR2 as FRNRAP. The CDR3 totals 13 residues. Trimming removed 2 bases from V and 7 bases from J; junction bases left unmatched: 2.

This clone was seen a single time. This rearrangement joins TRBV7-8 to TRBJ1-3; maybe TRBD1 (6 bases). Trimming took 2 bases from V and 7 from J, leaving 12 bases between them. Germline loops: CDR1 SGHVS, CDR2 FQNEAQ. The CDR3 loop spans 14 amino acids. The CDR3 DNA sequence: TGTGCCAGCAGCTTAATGGACAGCTGGAACACCATATATTTT. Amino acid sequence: CASSLMDSWNTIYF.

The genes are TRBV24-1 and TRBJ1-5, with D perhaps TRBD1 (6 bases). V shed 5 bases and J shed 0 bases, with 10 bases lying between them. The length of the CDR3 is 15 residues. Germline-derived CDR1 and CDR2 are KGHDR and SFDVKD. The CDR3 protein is CATSARGNSNQPQHF. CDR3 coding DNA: TGTGCCACCAGTGCCAGGGGAAATAGCAATCAGCCCCAGCATTTT.

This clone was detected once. CDR3 DNA: TGTGCCATCAGTGAAGACAGGGGTGGGAACACTGAAGCTTTCTTT. Protein: CAISEDRGGNTEAFF. This chain links TRBV10-3 with TRBJ1-1; 8 bases line up with TRBD1. V was clipped by 3 bases and J by 1 base; unmatched bases: 4. Per germline, CDR1 ENHRY and CDR2 SYGVKD. The CDR3 runs 15 residues.

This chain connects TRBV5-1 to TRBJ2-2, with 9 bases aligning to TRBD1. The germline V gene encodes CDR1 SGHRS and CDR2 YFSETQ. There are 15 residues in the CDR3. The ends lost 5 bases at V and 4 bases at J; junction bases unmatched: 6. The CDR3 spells CASSYTDRGTGELFF. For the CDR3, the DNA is TGCGCCAGCAGTTACACGGACAGGGGCACCGGGGAGCTGTTTTTT.

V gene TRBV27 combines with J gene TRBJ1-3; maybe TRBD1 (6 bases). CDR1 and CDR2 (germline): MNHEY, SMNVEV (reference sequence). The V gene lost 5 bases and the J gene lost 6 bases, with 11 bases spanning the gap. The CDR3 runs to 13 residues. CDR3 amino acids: CASSGAGANTIYF. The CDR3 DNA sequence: TGTGCCAGCAGTGGCGCAGGGGCAAACACCATATATTTT.

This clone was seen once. In DNA, the CDR3 is TGTGCCAGCAGCCAAGACAGGTATCGTAATCAGCCCCAGCATTTT. It specifies CASSQDRYRNQPQHF. The V call is TRBV7-2, the J call TRBJ1-5; possible D gene TRBD1, 6 bases. The V end lost 5 bases, the J end lost 4 bases, and 15 bases lay between the germline ends. The CDR3 runs 15 residues. Germline loops: CDR1 SGHTA, CDR2 FQGNSA.

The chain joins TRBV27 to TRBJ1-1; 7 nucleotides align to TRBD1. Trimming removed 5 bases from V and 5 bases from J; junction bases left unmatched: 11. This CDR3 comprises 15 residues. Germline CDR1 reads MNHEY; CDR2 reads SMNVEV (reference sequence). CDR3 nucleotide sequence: TGTGCCAGCAGTCCCGGAACAGGGGTGCGAACTGAAGCTTTCTTT. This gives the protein CASSPGTGVRTEAFF.